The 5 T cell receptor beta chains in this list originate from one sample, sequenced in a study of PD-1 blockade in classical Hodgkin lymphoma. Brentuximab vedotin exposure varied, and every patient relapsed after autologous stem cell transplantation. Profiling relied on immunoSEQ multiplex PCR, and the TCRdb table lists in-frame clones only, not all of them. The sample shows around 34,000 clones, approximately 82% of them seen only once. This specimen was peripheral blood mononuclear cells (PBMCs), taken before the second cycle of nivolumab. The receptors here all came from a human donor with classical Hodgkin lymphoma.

CDR3 in DNA: TGTTCCACCGCCGGGACAGGGGATTTAGATACGCAGTATTTT. Protein product: CSTAGTGDLDTQYF. The chain employs TRBV25-1 and TRBJ2-3; 10 nucleotides match TRBD1. Germline CDR1 and CDR2: MGHDK and SYGVNS. CDR3 length: 14 residues.

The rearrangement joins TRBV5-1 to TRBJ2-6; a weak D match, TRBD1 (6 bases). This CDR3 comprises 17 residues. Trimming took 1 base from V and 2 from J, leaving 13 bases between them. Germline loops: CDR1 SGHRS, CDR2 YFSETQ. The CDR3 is CASSLLGRGAGANVLTF. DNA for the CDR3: TGCGCCAGCAGCTTGTTGGGCAGGGGCGCTGGGGCCAACGTCCTGACTTTC.

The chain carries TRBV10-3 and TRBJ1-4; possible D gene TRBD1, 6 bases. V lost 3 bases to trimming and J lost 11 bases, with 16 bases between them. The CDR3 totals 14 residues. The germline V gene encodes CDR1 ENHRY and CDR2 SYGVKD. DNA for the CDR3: TGTGCCATCAGTGATGGTGGGGGGCGCGGGAAACTGTTTTTT. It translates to CAISDGGGRGKLFF.

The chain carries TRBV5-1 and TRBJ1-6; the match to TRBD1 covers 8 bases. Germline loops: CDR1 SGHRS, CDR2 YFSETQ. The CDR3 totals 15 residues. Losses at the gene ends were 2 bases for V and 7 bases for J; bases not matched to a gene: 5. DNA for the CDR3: TGCGCCAGCAGCTTTACAGGGGGGGGGAATTCACCCCTCCACTTT. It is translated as CASSFTGGGNSPLHF.

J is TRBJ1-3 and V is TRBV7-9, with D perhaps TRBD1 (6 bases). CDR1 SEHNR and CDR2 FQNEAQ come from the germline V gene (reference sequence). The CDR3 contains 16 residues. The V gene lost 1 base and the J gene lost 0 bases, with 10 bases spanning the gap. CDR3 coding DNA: TGTGCCAGCAGCTTAGTTCTGGACAGCTCTGGAAACACCATATATTTT. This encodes CASSLVLDSSGNTIYF.